Below, 21 T cell receptor beta chains from the same sample are listed, as sequenced in a study of shared clonotypes between healthy human individuals (dated by TCRdb to the early 2020s). The library was obtained by the immunoSEQ multiplex PCR assay. TCRdb obtained this table from immuneACCESS and retained in-frame rearrangements with V and J assigned. These tables miss some clones; where compared with another copy, unresolved V genes account for less than half of the shortfall, and the remainder is unexplained. Across this sample there are 2 million to 2.5 million clones, with roughly 92% seen only once. The ten largest clones take up around 0.38% of the sample. The sample comprised naive CD4+ T cells from PBMCs. The cell subset or site label for this specimen denotes: CD45RA+ positively selected. These receptors were obtained from a man younger than 35 in good health. Some clones in this sample may be carry-over from other donors' samples.

The chain employs TRBV5-1 and TRBJ2-5; D perhaps matches TRBD1 (6 bases). This CDR3 is built from 14 residues. Trimming left V 5 bases short and J 4 bases short, with 15 bases between. From germline, CDR1 is SGHRS and CDR2 YFSETQ. In nucleotides, the CDR3 is TGCGCCAGCAGTAGAGGACAGACCTTAGAGACCCAGTACTTC. As protein: CASSRGQTLETQYF.

The gene calls are TRBV4-1 and TRBJ2-3; possibly TRBD1 for D (5 bases). Germline V gives CDR1 MGHRA, CDR2 YSYEKL. V lost 4 bases to trimming and J lost 2 bases, with 13 bases between them. The length of the CDR3 is 15 residues. CDR3 protein: CASSPPGANTDTQYF. The CDR3 DNA reads as TGCGCCAGCAGCCCCCCTGGGGCGAACACAGATACGCAGTATTTT.

V and J are TRBV10-3 and TRBJ1-5; no clear D gene. This CDR3 is 13 amino acids long. V gave up 2 bases and J gave up 5 bases, with 7 bases separating them. Germline CDR1 and CDR2: ENHRY and SYGVKD. This CDR3 reads CAISEGRDQPQHF. Written as DNA, the CDR3 is TGTGCCATCAGTGAGGGGAGGGATCAGCCCCAGCATTTT.

The V gene is TRBV6-1, the J gene TRBJ2-7, with D possibly called TRBD1 or TRBD2 (5 bases each). Germline CDR1 MNHNS, CDR2 SASEGT. Trimming shortened V by 0 bases and J by 8 bases, and 17 bases separated the two germline ends. This CDR3 has 15 amino acids. CDR3 bases: TGTGCCAGCAGTGAAGCCCGACGAGGCTGGGGACAGCAGTACTTC. Amino acids: CASSEARRGWGQQYF.

The chain carries TRBV5-1 and TRBJ2-1, with D hard to call. V dropped 3 bases and J dropped 7 bases, with 11 bases sitting between them. CDR1 is SGHRS and CDR2 is YFSETQ in the germline V gene. The CDR3 contains 13 residues. CDR3 residues: CASSWSVGNEQFF. CDR3 sequence (DNA): TGCGCCAGCAGCTGGTCCGTTGGTAATGAGCAGTTCTTC.

On this clone itself: Other DNA sequences of this sample code for an identical CDR3. The V call is TRBV15, the J call TRBJ2-5, with D hard to call. The V end lost 0 bases, the J end lost 5 bases, and 4 bases lay between the germline ends. The CDR3 is 12 amino acids. Germline V gene sequence: CDR1 LNHNV, CDR2 YYDKDF (reference sequence). The CDR3 here is CATSREGETQYF. In DNA, the CDR3 is TGTGCCACCAGCAGAGAAGGGGAGACCCAGTACTTC.

The V and J genes are TRBV10-3 and TRBJ2-3, with 7 positions matching TRBD1. The CDR3 has 17 amino acids. Germline V gives CDR1 ENHRY, CDR2 SYGVKD. V lost 2 bases and J lost 0; bases outside the gene matches: 8. The CDR3 sequence is CAISEARTGKSTDTQYF. The CDR3, as DNA: TGTGCCATCAGTGAGGCACGGACAGGAAAGAGCACAGATACGCAGTATTTT.

This sequence joins TRBV6-1 and TRBJ1-5; 7 bases align to TRBD1. Germline CDR1 reads MNHNS; CDR2 reads SASEGT. The length of the CDR3 is 14 residues. Trimming at V came to 6 bases and at J to 1 base, leaving 3 bases not matched to a gene. DNA of the CDR3: TGTGCCAGCAGGGGACAGACGAGCAATCAGCCCCAGCATTTT. Translating it yields CASRGQTSNQPQHF.

The rearrangement uses TRBV15 and TRBJ2-2; 9 bases fit TRBD2. The CDR3 has 18 amino acids. The junction had 10 bases not matched to a gene; V was cut back by 3 bases and J by 2 bases. The V gene's germline CDR1 is LNHNV and CDR2 YYDKDF (reference sequence). Here the CDR3 DNA reads TGTGCCACCAGCAGTAGTGCGGGAGGGAACAAAAACACCGGGGAGCTGTTTTTT. It codes for CATSSSAGGNKNTGELFF.

The rearrangement joins TRBV11-2 to TRBJ1-4; D remains ambiguous. The CDR3 spans 14 residues. The germline V gene has CDR1 SGHAT and CDR2 FQNNGV. V dropped 5 bases and J dropped 10 bases, with 17 bases sitting between them. CDR3 DNA: TGTGCCAGCAGCCCCACTCGGGAAAACGGAAAACTGTTTTTT. Its protein is CASSPTRENGKLFF.

Comments on this clone: The sample carries other DNA sequences with the same CDR3. This rearrangement joins TRBV7-9 to TRBJ1-2; D perhaps matches TRBD1 (6 bases). The CDR3 totals 14 residues. Deletions cut 0 bases from V and 2 bases from J, with 7 bases between. Germline V gene data show CDR1 as SEHNR and CDR2 as FQNEAQ (reference sequence). CDR3 sequence: CASSLAGQNYGYTF. The CDR3 DNA reads as TGTGCCAGCAGCTTAGCAGGACAGAACTATGGCTACACCTTC.

J is TRBJ2-7 and V is TRBV27; either TRBD1 or TRBD2 may supply D (5 bases each). The CDR3 is 15 residues long. Germline lookup yields CDR1 MNHEY and CDR2 SMNVEV (reference sequence). The V end lost 0 bases, the J end lost 2 bases, and 11 bases lay between the germline ends. Here the CDR3 reads CASSLSAREPYEQYF. CDR3 in DNA: TGTGCCAGCAGTTTATCCGCCAGGGAGCCCTACGAGCAGTACTTC.

The chain recombines TRBV2 with TRBJ1-4; no clear D gene. V was pared by 4 bases and J by 4 bases, with 13 bases between. From germline, CDR1 is SNHLY and CDR2 FYNNEI. The CDR3 sequence is 15 residues long. CDR3 sequence (DNA): TGTGCCAGCAGTGGTCCCCCTATAGTTAATGAAAAACTGTTTTTT. Amino acids: CASSGPPIVNEKLFF.

The rearrangement joins TRBV10-1 to TRBJ2-5; 7 bases are shared with TRBD2. V shed 3 bases and J 4 bases; nucleotides not matched to a gene: 8. The CDR3 has 15 residues. From germline, CDR1 is WNHNN and CDR2 SYGVQD (reference sequence). DNA of the CDR3: TGCGCCAGCAGTGATGAGCGGGACCTGGTAGAGACCCAGTACTTC. It is translated as CASSDERDLVETQYF.

The V gene is TRBV6-6, the J gene TRBJ2-7; 8 nucleotides agree with TRBD2. The CDR3 has 14 amino acids. Trimming at V came to 8 bases and at J to 4 bases, leaving 10 bases not matched to a gene. Per the germline V gene, CDR1 is MNHNY and CDR2 is SVGAGI (reference sequence). For the CDR3, the DNA is TGTGCCAGCCGCGGCGGGAGGACGGGTTACGAGCAGTACTTC. Residues: CASRGGRTGYEQYF.

The chain has TRBV2 and TRBJ2-7; 10 nucleotides align to TRBD1. Germline assignment: CDR1 SNHLY and CDR2 FYNNEI. The CDR3 contains 14 residues. V dropped 6 bases and J dropped 3; count of bases not matched to a gene: 5. The CDR3 DNA reads TGTGCCAGCAGGCAACGGGACAGGGGCTACGAGCAGTACTTC. Translated: CASRQRDRGYEQYF.

This clone has a single count. The rearrangement joins TRBV28 to TRBJ2-3; tentatively, D is TRBD1 or TRBD2 (7 bases each). Germline CDR1 and CDR2: MDHEN and SYDVKM. The CDR3 runs 18 residues. V was trimmed by 5 bases and J by 2 bases, leaving 23 bases between them. The CDR3 reads CASSGSKGGGLNTDTQYF. The CDR3 DNA follows: TGTGCCAGCAGTGGATCCAAGGGAGGGGGCTTGAACACAGATACGCAGTATTTT.

CDR3 loop: CASVWGRGYGYTF. The DNA for the CDR3 is TGTGCCAGTGTTTGGGGCAGGGGATATGGCTACACCTTC. The chain combines TRBV19 with TRBJ1-2; a possible D gene is TRBD1 (6 bases). CDR3 length equals 13 residues. With 8 bases removed from V and 5 bases from J, the gap between germline ends came to 15 bases. The V gene's germline CDR1 is LNHDA and CDR2 SQIVND (reference sequence).

The chain has TRBV19 and TRBJ2-3; D might be TRBD1 or TRBD2, each matching 5 bases. Germline CDR1 and CDR2: LNHDA and SQIVND (reference sequence). The CDR3 runs 16 residues. V was clipped by 3 bases and J by 1 base, with 14 bases between them. The CDR3 protein is CASSIGTPGGTDTQYF. In nucleotides, the CDR3 is TGTGCCAGTAGTATCGGGACCCCTGGGGGCACAGATACGCAGTATTTT. Combining the CDR3 with reference TRBV19 and TRBJ2-3 gives the whole variable domain DGGITQSPKYLFRKEGQNVTLSCEQNLNHDAMYWYRQDPGQGLRLIYYSQIVNDFQKGDIAEGYSVSREKKESFPLTVTSAQKNPTAFYLCASSIGTPGGTDTQYFGPGTRLTVL.

This chain links TRBV4-1 with TRBJ2-1; D might be TRBD2 (6 bases). The V gene lost 0 bases and the J gene lost 5 bases, with 17 bases spanning the gap. The CDR3 sequence is 17 residues long. Germline V CDR1 and CDR2: MGHRA, YSYEKL. In DNA form, the CDR3 reads TGCGCCAGCAGCCAAGACGCGGTATTGGCGGGAAACAATGAGCAGTTCTTC. Amino acids: CASSQDAVLAGNNEQFF.

The rearrangement uses TRBV28 and TRBJ2-1, with D perhaps given as TRBD1 or TRBD2 (5 bases each). Trimming removed 3 bases at V and 5 bases at J, with 17 bases between. CDR1 and CDR2 (germline): MDHEN, SYDVKM. The CDR3 contains 16 residues. The CDR3 sequence: CASSFVGGPIHNEQFF. CDR3 DNA sequence: TGTGCCAGCAGTTTCGTTGGGGGACCCATTCACAATGAGCAGTTCTTC.